This TCR beta chain was observed in a study of blood T cell repertoires in COVID-19. Study-wide background: Samples of COVID-19 (acute and convalescent) were obtained from the United States, Italy and Spain. Sources were T cells, B-cell-depleted T cells, or PBMCs; the material itself was cDNA or gDNA.

Looked up from germline, CDR1 is SGDLS and CDR2 is YYNGEE. Trimming removed 1 base from V and 0 bases from J; junction bases left unmatched: 0. The CDR3 runs 14 residues. With respect to this clone: This specimen includes other DNA sequences encoding the same CDR3.

As processed by the authors: It was from reference gene primer amplification that nucleated cell counts were estimated. TCRdb's table, derived via immunoSEQ multiplex PCR, lists solely in-frame clones and lacks some. The D gene and trimming were derived from the DNA, and the V and J assignments and clone size from that table. The profile shows 180,000 or so clones, approximately 85% of them singletons. This TCR came from a woman of 80 years or more with acute or convalescent COVID-19. Sequenced input: peripheral blood. This sequence joins TRBV9 and TRBJ2-7; 8 bases are shared with TRBD1. The CDR3 spells CASSVTGGSYEQYF. In nucleotides, the CDR3 is TGTGCCAGCAGCGTAACAGGGGGCTCCTACGAGCAGTACTTC.